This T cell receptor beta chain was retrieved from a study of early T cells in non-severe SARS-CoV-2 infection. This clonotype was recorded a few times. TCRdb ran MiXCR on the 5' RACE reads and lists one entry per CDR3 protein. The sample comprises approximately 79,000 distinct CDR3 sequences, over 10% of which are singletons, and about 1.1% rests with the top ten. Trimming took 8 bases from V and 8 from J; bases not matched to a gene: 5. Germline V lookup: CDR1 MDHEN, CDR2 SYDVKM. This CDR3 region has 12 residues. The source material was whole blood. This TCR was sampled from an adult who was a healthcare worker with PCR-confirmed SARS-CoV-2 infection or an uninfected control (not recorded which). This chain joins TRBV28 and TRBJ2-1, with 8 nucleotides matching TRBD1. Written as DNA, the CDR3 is TGTGCCAGCGGCAGGGGGCGTTATGAGCAGTTCTTC. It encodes CASGRGRYEQFF.